This T cell receptor beta chain was identified in a study of blood T cell repertoires in COVID-19. Whole-study context: From the United States, Italy and Spain came samples of acute and convalescent COVID-19. The analysed material was cDNA or gDNA that came from T cells, B-cell-depleted T cells, or PBMCs.

Germline CDR1 SGHVS, CDR2 FQNEAQ. There are 16 residues in the CDR3. Trimming removed 5 bases from V and 4 bases from J; junction bases left unmatched: 11. Per the original methods: Reference gene primer amplification yielded estimated nucleated cell counts. TCRdb's copy holds only in-frame clones and misses some; the assay was immunoSEQ multiplex PCR. For V, J and clone size, that table is used; D and trimming come from the DNA. The top ten hold 0.65% to 0.95% of the sample, which has some 250,000 clones, approximately 85% seen once. The sequence derives from a woman aged 25 to 39 with acute or convalescent COVID-19. What was sequenced was peripheral blood. This sequence joins TRBV7-8 and TRBJ1-5; TRBD1 agrees at 7 bases. Here the CDR3 DNA reads TGTGCCAGCAGCCCAACCGGGACAGCCCCGAATCAGCCCCAGCATTTT. This sequence encodes CASSPTGTAPNQPQHF.